This TCR beta chain was documented in a study of OX40 agonist ivuxolimab in advanced cancers. Context from the whole study: The costimulatory receptor OX40 (CD134) was targeted by ivuxolimab, a fully human IgG2 agonistic monoclonal antibody. Among the 52 dose-escalation patients, around 20 had hepatocellular carcinoma, approximately 15 melanoma, 9 renal cell carcinoma and 9 head and neck cancer. Prior anti-PD-1, anti-PD-L1 or anti-CTLA-4 therapy was permitted, and checkpoint inhibitors had been received by about 36% of dose-escalation patients. Peripheral TCRbeta sequencing aimed to test whether ivuxolimab altered TCR sequence diversity and caused clonal T-cell expansion. The paper describes the monotherapy dose-escalation part (N = 52 patients) of the phase I trial of ivuxolimab. Partial responses were achieved by three dose-escalation patients, of whom one had hepatocellular carcinoma and two had cutaneous melanoma. In the dose-escalation cohort, roughly four fifths of patients were male, and the mean age was approximately 55 years, with a range of roughly 20 to 85. Intravenous ivuxolimab was administered to patients every 2 weeks at six dose levels: 0.01, 0.1, 0.3, 1.5, 3 and 10 mg/kg.

For sequencing of the TCRbeta CDR3 region, genomic DNA was extracted from the sorted cells. The immunoSEQ Assay was used for sequencing of TCRbeta CDR3 regions. TCRdb carries this immuneACCESS record with in-frame sequences only. Its versions omit some clonotypes, under half of them owing to an unresolved V gene in the studies checked, with the rest unexplained. This sample is represented by 75,000 to 100,000 clones; roughly nine tenths of them were singletons. Clones ranked in the top ten supply roughly 0.33% of the sample. CDR1 and CDR2 are read off the germline V gene as ENHRY and SYGVKD. Trimming leaves V shorter by 2 bases and J shorter by 9 bases, with the junction holding 15 bases beyond the gene matches. The CDR3 starts with the cysteine, ends with the phenylalanine, and has 18 residues. The DNA shown is the 54-base CDR3, in frame from base 1. The trial excluded patients who had a history of autoimmune disease or who were on systemic immunosuppression. Peripheral blood for TCR sequencing was collected from all dose cohorts at baseline, on cycle 4 day 1, and on cycle 7 day 1. The samples were taken from a phase I, first-in-human, multicenter, open-label dose-escalation trial of ivuxolimab. Adults with locally advanced or metastatic melanoma, renal cell carcinoma, hepatocellular carcinoma or head and neck squamous cell carcinoma were enrolled in the trial. Before TCR sequencing, CD4+ T cells and CD8+ T cells were sorted from peripheral blood as separate populations.

General study outcomes and caveats: Low levels of normalized T-cell clonal expansion were also seen in some patients who did not respond. The antigen specificity of the peripheral T cells that underwent clonal expansion was not determined. In partial responders in the 0.1-3.0 mg/kg groups, normalized peripheral clonal expansion was found to be among the lowest, especially among CD8+ T cells. After ivuxolimab, more expanded clones were found on average in CD8+ T cells than in CD4+ T cells. At doses of 0.1 to 3.0 mg/kg, clonal expansion of both CD4+ and CD8+ T cells in blood was seen between baseline and week 6.

Of note for this clone: The target of this receptor is not known. No base qualities exist here, and no much larger clone lies one base off it.

Recombination connected TRBV10-3 to TRBJ2-1, with 11 bases matching TRBD2. The receptor was derived from an adult with an advanced solid tumor such as melanoma, head and neck, liver or kidney cancer. Here the sequenced sample was CD4+ or CD8+ T cells sorted from blood, taken in a trial of the OX40 agonist ivuxolimab. The nucleotides are TGTGCCATCAGTGAGAACCCCGCGACTAGCGGGAAGAGGGGTGAGCAGTTCTTC. Its translation reads: CAISENPATSGKRGEQFF.